This is a list of T cell receptor beta chains from one sample in a study of CD8 T cells in ankylosing spondylitis. Each CDR3 protein is one row after TCRdb ran MiXCR on the 5' RACE reads. The profile shows about 750,000 distinct CDR3 sequences, roughly 20% of them singletons. The material sequenced was blood, either unsorted or a sorted T cell fraction (not recorded which). Receptor source: a male donor with ankylosing spondylitis. CDR3s include the opening cysteine and the closing phenylalanine or tryptophan. The D gene is left open where the match is weak. Clone size is shown for a subset of rows, as once, few, many or a class of expanded clone.

v_call	j_call	d_call	clone_size	cdr3_nt	cdr3_aa
TRBV12-3/TRBV12-4	TRBJ2-7	TRBD2	many	TGTGCCAGCAGTTTAAGCGGGGTAGGACCGGTGGGCGAGCAGTACTTC	CASSLSGVGPVGEQYF
TRBV7-9	TRBJ1-3	NA	few	TGTGCCAGCAGCCCATCCGGCACCATATATTTT	CASSPSGTIYF
TRBV6-1	TRBJ1-6	NA	NA	TGTGCCTGCAAGCAGGGGTCAGGGCAGACCTATAATTCACCCCTCCACTTT	CACKQGSGQTYNSPLHF
TRBV5-1	TRBJ2-2	TRBD1	NA	TGCGCCAGCAGCCCCGACAGGGGTGGCGCCGGGGAGCTGTTTTTT	CASSPDRGGAGELFF
TRBV27	TRBJ1-2	TRBD1	NA	TGTGCCAGCAGTCACCGGGACAGCCTCATCTATGGCTACACCTTC	CASSHRDSLIYGYTF
TRBV7-9	TRBJ2-2	NA	few	TGTGCCAGCAGCTTTGAGGGCAGTCGGGCCGGGGAGCTGTTTTTT	CASSFEGSRAGELFF
TRBV20-1	TRBJ1-5	NA	few	TGCAGTGCTGGACACTTTAGCAATCAGCCCCAGCATTTT	CSAGHFSNQPQHF
TRBV12-3/TRBV12-4	TRBJ2-1	TRBD2	many	TGTGCCAGCAGTTTTAAGGCTAGCGGGGACAATGAGCAGTTCTTC	CASSFKASGDNEQFF
TRBV20-1	TRBJ2-3	TRBD2	few	TGCAGTGCTAGACCGCGACTAGCGGGGGTTGCGCAGTATTTT	CSARPRLAGVAQYF
TRBV6-4	TRBJ2-2	NA	NA	TGTGCCAGCAGTGACGACAGACACACCGGGGAGCTGTTTTTT	CASSDDRHTGELFF
TRBV7-2	TRBJ2-1	NA	NA	TGTGCCAGCAGCTTTGGAGGGCCCGTATACAATGAGCAGTTCTTC	CASSFGGPVYNEQFF
TRBV7-6	TRBJ1-1	NA	NA	TGTGCCAGCAGCTTACGTGGGGGGTTAGATGAAGCTTTCTTT	CASSLRGGLDEAFF
TRBV20-1	TRBJ1-1	NA	many	TGCAGTGCTAGTCTGGGAGGGAGAGGTACTGAAGCTTTCTTT	CSASLGGRGTEAFF
TRBV29-1	TRBJ2-7	TRBD1	NA	TGCAGCGCCATAGACAGGGGAACCGAGTACGAGCAGTACTTC	CSAIDRGTEYEQYF
TRBV6-2/TRBV6-3	TRBJ1-5	TRBD1	NA	TGTGCCAGCAGTTTACCGGACAGGGAGGATCAGCCCCAGCATTTT	CASSLPDREDQPQHF
TRBV5-1	TRBJ2-3	NA	NA	TGCGCCAGCGAACTGCGAGGATCCGACACAGATACGCAGTATTTT	CASELRGSDTDTQYF
TRBV12-3/TRBV12-4	TRBJ2-3	TRBD2	few	TGTGCCAGCAGTACTAGCGCCCTCGGGGGGGATACGCAGTATTTT	CASSTSALGGDTQYF
TRBV28	TRBJ1-1	NA	few	TGTGCCAGCAGGTACTATACTCCCGGGACGGCTGAAGCTTTCTTT	CASRYYTPGTAEAFF